What follows is one TCR beta chain and its context. What it recognizes is unknown. V was cut by 1 base and J by 0 bases, with 8 bases left in between. The CDR3 covers 15 residues. Germline CDR1 and CDR2: ENHRY and SYGVKD. The PCR made use of 60 Vbeta and 13 Jbeta primers. Sequencing was performed with immunoSEQ multiplex PCR; in TCRdb, only in-frame clones are kept and a portion is missing. The sample comprises under 150,000 clones, about four fifths of which are singletons, and around 4.5% rests with the top ten. These data are taken from a study of cytomegalovirus exposure and HLA in healthy donors. Findings and caveats of the study: While the bulk of TCR sequences proved rare, some public TCRs turned up in many donors. Later examination showed HLA-associated TCR beta chains had greater clonal expansion than equally common others.

This chain links TRBV10-3 with TRBJ2-3, with no clear D. Specimen: PBMCs. The receptor was isolated from a man aged 25-45 years in good health and CMV-seropositive. CDR3 protein: CAISEYQASTDTQYF. CDR3 in DNA: TGTGCCATCAGTGAGTATCAGGCGAGCACAGATACGCAGTATTTT.